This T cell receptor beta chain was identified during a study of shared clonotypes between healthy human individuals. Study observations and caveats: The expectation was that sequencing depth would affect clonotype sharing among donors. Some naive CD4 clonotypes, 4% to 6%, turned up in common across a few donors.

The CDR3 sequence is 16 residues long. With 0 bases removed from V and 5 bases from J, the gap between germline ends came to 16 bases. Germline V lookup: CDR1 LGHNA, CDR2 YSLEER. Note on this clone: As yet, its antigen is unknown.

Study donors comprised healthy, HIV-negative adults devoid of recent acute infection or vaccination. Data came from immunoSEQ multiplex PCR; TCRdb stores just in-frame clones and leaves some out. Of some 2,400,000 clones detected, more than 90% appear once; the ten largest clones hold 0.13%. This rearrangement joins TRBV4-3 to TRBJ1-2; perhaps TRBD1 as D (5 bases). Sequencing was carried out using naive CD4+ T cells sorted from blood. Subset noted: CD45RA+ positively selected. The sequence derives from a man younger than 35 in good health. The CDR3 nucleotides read TGCGCCAGCAGCCAAGAGTCGGAGGGGAGAGGATATGGCTACACCTTC. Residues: CASSQESEGRGYGYTF.